This entry describes one T cell receptor (beta chain). These data originate in a study of CD8 T cells in Susac syndrome. Reverse transcription used roughly 0.45 to 1 ug RNA and random hexamers. Using its own MiXCR run on the immunoSEQ multiplex PCR reads, TCRdb lists one record per CDR3 protein. Here the sample spans around 140,000 distinct CDR3 sequences, roughly 76% being singletons. Sequencing of TCR beta was undertaken in CD8+ and CD4+ T cells derived from blood. The TCR sequence derives from a human donor with multiple sclerosis. Sample: CD8+ T cells from PBMCs.

The CDR3 loop reads CASSLGRQRRTEAFF. CDR3 bases: TGTGCCAGCAGCTTAGGTCGGCAGAGGAGGACTGAAGCTTTCTTT. The V and J genes are TRBV7-9 and TRBJ1-1; D uncertain. The CDR3 loop spans 15 amino acids. Trimming took 1 base from V and 5 from J, leaving 14 bases between them. Germline V gene lookup returns CDR1 SEHNR and CDR2 FQNEAQ (reference sequence).